This T cell receptor beta chain originates from a study of graft-versus-host responses after intestinal transplantation. Whole-study context: Each transplant was multivisceral, liver-intestinal, or isolated intestinal.

J lost 2 bases, V lost 0 bases, and 8 bases had no gene match. The V gene's germline CDR1 is ENHRY and CDR2 SYGVKD. This CDR3 is 17 amino acids long. Profiled with immunoSEQ multiplex PCR; TCRdb holds only in-frame clones, not every one. Found here are around 95,000 clones, roughly 87% of them singletons; the top ten hold roughly 1%. With regard to this clone: As yet, its antigen is unknown.

Study results and caveats: Recipient-marrow GvH clones were detected, some having first appeared in ileum or blood.

This TCR was recovered from a human donor who was the organ donor for an intestinal transplant. This sequence joins TRBV10-3 and TRBJ2-3; the match to TRBD2 covers 7 bases. The input for sequencing was unstimulated CD4+ T cells sorted from spleen or lymph node cells, taken before transplant. The CDR3 sequence: CAISESGGGGYTDTQYF. Here the CDR3 DNA reads TGTGCCATCAGTGAGTCTGGTGGGGGGGGATACACAGATACGCAGTATTTT.